The 18 T cell receptor beta chains presented below share a single source sample, sequenced in a study of blood T cell repertoires in COVID-19 (dated by TCRdb to 2019 to 2021). The library was made by the immunoSEQ multiplex PCR assay. TCRdb stores this immuneACCESS table with in-frame sequences only. Part of the clones is absent; in the studies checked, under half of the shortfall reflects unresolved V genes, and no reason is known for the rest. For this sample there are 120,000 to 150,000 clones; roughly 84% appear just once. The ten largest clones add up to approximately 2.5% of the sample. The specimen was peripheral blood. These receptors were collected from a human donor with acute or convalescent COVID-19. The donor label of this sample is uncertain.

The rearrangement links TRBV7-9 to TRBJ2-7, with D unclear. The CDR3 extends over 13 amino acids. Between the trimmed V and J ends, which lost 0 bases and 11 bases, there was a span of 14 bases. CDR1 SEHNR and CDR2 FQNEAQ come from the germline V gene (reference sequence). CDR3: CASSLAAEPQEYV. The CDR3 nucleotides are TGTGCCAGCAGCTTAGCGGCTGAACCGCAGGAGTACGTC.

The V call is TRBV30, the J call TRBJ1-1; D unclear. V was cut by 3 bases and J by 6 bases, with 17 bases left in between. Germline CDR1 reads GTSNPN; CDR2 reads SVGIG (reference sequence). This CDR3 contains 14 residues. This chain's CDR3 is CAWSPGREGSEAFF. The DNA of the CDR3 is TGTGCCTGGAGCCCTGGGAGAGAAGGCTCTGAAGCTTTCTTT.

The rearrangement joins TRBV6-6 to TRBJ2-7, with no clear D. Per germline, CDR1 MNHNY and CDR2 SVGAGI (reference sequence). Between the trimmed V and J ends, which lost 0 bases and 3 bases, there was a span of 6 bases. The CDR3 runs 13 residues. CDR3 DNA: TGTGCCAGCAGTTACTCGAGAGTCTACGAGCAGTACTTC. As protein: CASSYSRVYEQYF.

This chain uses TRBV27 with TRBJ1-5; D gene ambiguous. CDR1 is MNHEY, CDR2 SMNVEV, per germline (reference sequence). V lost 5 bases, J lost 0 bases, and 11 bases lay in between. CDR3 size: 15 residues. The CDR3 DNA reads TGTGCCAGCAGTCCCGGCGGGGTTAGCAATCAGCCCCAGCATTTT. This codes for CASSPGGVSNQPQHF.

The V call is TRBV29-1, the J call TRBJ2-3; no reliable D call. The CDR3 is 13 residues long. V lost 7 bases, J lost 0 bases, and 11 bases lay in between. Germline values: CDR1 SQVTM, CDR2 ANQGSEA. This CDR3 reads CSALGISTDTQYF. CDR3 nucleotides: TGCAGCGCCTTGGGCATTAGCACAGATACGCAGTATTTT.

J is TRBJ1-4 and V is TRBV5-1; D possibly corresponds to TRBD1 (6 bases). V shed 10 bases and J shed 2 bases, with 18 bases lying between them. Per the germline V gene, CDR1 is SGHRS and CDR2 is YFSETQ. This CDR3 has 15 amino acids. CDR3 region: CARSTGLSTNEKLFF. CDR3 sequence (DNA): TGCGCCCGATCGACAGGTCTTTCTACTAATGAAAAACTGTTTTTT.

The chain is built from TRBV13 and TRBJ1-6, with 8 bases lining up with TRBD1. The V gene's germline CDR1 is PRHDT and CDR2 FYEKMQ (reference sequence). J was trimmed by 3 bases and V by 5 bases; bases with no gene match: 6. This CDR3 region has 16 residues. The CDR3, as DNA: TGTGCCAGCAGCCGCTCCGGACAGGGCTATAATTCACCCCTCCACTTT. Translated, it gives CASSRSGQGYNSPLHF.

The chain carries TRBV7-9 and TRBJ1-4, with D possibly TRBD1 on 5 matching bases. This CDR3 is built from 15 residues. Germline assignment: CDR1 SEHNR and CDR2 FQNEAQ (reference sequence). V lost 2 bases to trimming and J lost 1 base, with 8 bases between them. CDR3 residues: CASSLPQGTNEKLFF. CDR3 sequence (DNA): TGTGCCAGCAGCTTACCTCAGGGAACTAATGAAAAACTGTTTTTT. The entire variable domain, with the rest obtained from reference TRBV7-9 and TRBJ1-4, is as follows: DTGVSQNPRHKITKRGQNVTFRCDPISEHNRLYWYRQTLGQGPEFLTYFQNEAQLEKSRLLSDRFSAERPKGSFSTLEIQRTEQGDSAMYLCASSLPQGTNEKLFFGSGTQLSVL.

With respect to this clone: One end of the junction does not line up with germline, which may come from a read error. This chain connects TRBV20-1 to TRBJ1-2, with D hard to call. The germline V gene has CDR1 DFQATT and CDR2 SNEGSKA (reference sequence). The CDR3 runs to 12 residues. As DNA, the CDR3 is TGCAGTGCTAGTCTCGGCCAGGCCAGGTTCATTTTC. Its translation: CSASLGQARFIF.

This chain joins TRBV5-1 and TRBJ2-1, with a weak D call TRBD1 (5 bases). CDR3 length equals 12 residues. V lost 7 bases and J 5 bases, leaving 10 bases between the germline ends. Germline V gene data show CDR1 as SGHRS and CDR2 as YFSETQ. CDR3 sequence: CASGDRDNEQFF. CDR3 bases: TGCGCCAGCGGAGACAGAGACAATGAGCAGTTCTTC.

CDR3 sequence: CASSRQTRNEQFF. In nucleotides, the CDR3 is TGTGCCAGTAGCAGACAGACTCGGAATGAGCAGTTCTTC. The chain couples TRBV19 to TRBJ2-1, with D tentatively TRBD1 (5 bases). V was pared by 6 bases and J by 7 bases, with 13 bases between. Germline V gene data show CDR1 as LNHDA and CDR2 as SQIVND (reference sequence). CDR3 size: 13 residues.

This clone has only a few counts. This rearrangement joins TRBV5-1 to TRBJ2-3; D is possibly TRBD1 (7 bases). The CDR3 extends over 15 amino acids. Germline CDR1 and CDR2: SGHRS and YFSETQ. V lost 0 bases, J lost 8 bases, and 16 bases lay in between. The CDR3 loop is CASSLEPQGRGTQYF. The CDR3 bases are TGCGCCAGCAGCTTGGAACCACAGGGGCGGGGTACGCAGTATTTT.

In its sample, this clone was seen a few times. This chain joins TRBV28 and TRBJ1-2; 9 bases are shared with TRBD1. Germline V lookup: CDR1 MDHEN, CDR2 SYDVKM. V gave up 5 bases and J gave up 7 bases; unmatched junction bases: 5. The CDR3 covers 13 residues. The CDR3 sequence is CASSTGTGFGYTF. The CDR3 DNA is TGTGCCAGCAGTACCGGGACAGGGTTTGGCTACACCTTC.

The chain is built from TRBV5-5 and TRBJ1-1, with D possibly matching TRBD1 (5 bases). In germline, CDR1 is SGHKS, CDR2 YYEKEE (reference sequence). V was shortened by 4 bases and J by 4 bases, with 23 bases between the two germline ends. CDR3 length: 17 residues. The CDR3 loop is CASSGGALRALGTEAFF. The CDR3, as DNA: TGTGCCAGCAGCGGAGGGGCGTTACGGGCTTTGGGCACTGAAGCTTTCTTT.

The chain carries TRBV24-1 and TRBJ2-1; 9 bases match TRBD2. The V gene end was trimmed by 4 bases and the J gene end by 7 bases; junction bases not matched to a gene: 10. The CDR3 is 16 residues long. Germline V gene sequence: CDR1 KGHDR, CDR2 SFDVKD. CDR3 region: CATSEAIAGVRNEQFF. The CDR3 region has the DNA TGTGCCACCAGTGAGGCTATAGCGGGAGTACGTAATGAGCAGTTCTTC.

V is TRBV19 and J is TRBJ2-2, with D possibly matching TRBD2 (6 bases). V lost 6 bases and J lost 5, with 10 bases in between. The CDR3 spans 13 residues. CDR1 is LNHDA, CDR2 SQIVND, per germline (reference sequence). CDR3 region: CASRGGWTGELFF. CDR3 in DNA: TGTGCCAGTAGGGGGGGTTGGACCGGGGAGCTGTTTTTT.

The rearrangement uses TRBV24-1 and TRBJ2-5; 11 positions agree with TRBD1. Germline CDR1 KGHDR, CDR2 SFDVKD. The CDR3 covers 15 residues. V lost 2 bases, J lost 4 bases, and 2 bases stayed unmatched. The CDR3 sequence: CATSDSGTGGETQYF. As DNA, the CDR3 is TGTGCCACCAGTGATTCCGGGACAGGGGGAGAGACCCAGTACTTC.

A note on this clone: A read error may account for a junction end that differs from germline. The chain combines TRBV19 with TRBJ2-1; 12 nucleotides align to TRBD2. This CDR3 comprises 15 residues. From germline, CDR1 is LNHDA and CDR2 SQIVND (reference sequence). CDR3 in DNA: TGTGCCAGTAGTCTGACCGGGACTAGCGGGCTCCGCTGGGTCTTC. This encodes CASSLTGTSGLRWVF.